This TCR beta chain was identified during a study of cytomegalovirus exposure and HLA in healthy donors. On this clone itself: Its antigen is not known.

Study results and limitations: Reports credit the classifier with highly specific, highly sensitive diagnosis of cytomegalovirus status.

V gave up 2 bases and J gave up 4 bases, with 11 bases separating them. This CDR3 has 14 residues. CDR1 KGHSH and CDR2 LQKENI come from the germline V gene. 13 Jbeta primers and 60 Vbeta primers were used for the PCR. Libraries were prepared by immunoSEQ multiplex PCR; TCRdb keeps only in-frame clonotypes and omits some of them. Its table records roughly 70,000 clones. Material for sequencing was PBMCs. V is TRBV18 and J is TRBJ1-2, with D possibly matching TRBD1 (5 bases). The clonotype was recovered from a middle-aged man in good health and CMV-seronegative. Written as DNA, the CDR3 is TGTGCCAGCTCACCAGCAGGGAGGGCCTATGGCTACACCTTC. Translation gives CASSPAGRAYGYTF.